This T cell receptor (beta chain) was sequenced during a study of T-cell memory formation after mild COVID-19. Study conclusions and caveats: Clones contracting day 15 to 85 were balanced CD4/CD8; later expanders leaned CD4+. The study found contracting CD4+ clones mainly in CM and EM and contracting CD8+ clones in EMRA.

The table lists this clonotype with a few counts. Its antigen is not known. The germline V gene has CDR1 SGHRS and CDR2 YFSETQ. Trimming cost V 4 bases and J 8 bases; bases outside gene matches: 12. This CDR3 is 15 amino acids long. MiXCR, run by TCRdb on the 5' RACE reads, gives a single entry per CDR3 protein. The table records about 270,000 distinct CDR3 sequences, roughly 18% of them present only once. This sequence joins TRBV5-1 and TRBJ1-1; 9 bases are shared with TRBD1. This TCR came from a man aged 18-30 years who had mild COVID-19 (a few samples of this study predate the infection). Cell type and time point are not known. The specimen was PBMCs or a T cell subset sorted from them (not recorded which). In nucleotides, the CDR3 is TGCGCCAGCAGCCAAGCAATGACAGGGGGAGAAGAAGCTTTCTTT. It specifies CASSQAMTGGEEAFF.